This TCR beta chain was documented in a study of cytomegalovirus exposure and HLA in healthy donors. Study-wide points: In a later analysis, TCR beta V- and J-gene trimming showed a link to a missense DCLRE1C variant. Sequencing depth roughly uniform across donors was assumed in presence/absence analyses. Indistinguishability led to the exclusion of some V segments, TRBV6-2 and TRBV6-3 included.

PCR was performed using 60 Vbeta and 13 Jbeta primers. TCRdb keeps only in-frame clones here, not all; method: immunoSEQ multiplex PCR. The table has 150,000 to 200,000 clones, around 80% seen once. Germline V CDR1 and CDR2: MNHEY, SVGAGI. The V end was cut by 6 bases, the J end by 0 bases, with 14 bases between. This CDR3 region has 15 residues. Healthy bone marrow donors made up the cohort. Turning to this clone: Its antigen is currently unknown.

Sequencing was done on a sample of PBMCs. This sequence joins TRBV6-5 and TRBJ1-1; D not resolved. This clonotype was obtained from a man aged 18-30 years in good health and CMV-seronegative. CDR3 in DNA: TGTGCCAGCAGGACCGGGGTAACAGTGAACACTGAAGCTTTCTTT. This translates into CASRTGVTVNTEAFF.